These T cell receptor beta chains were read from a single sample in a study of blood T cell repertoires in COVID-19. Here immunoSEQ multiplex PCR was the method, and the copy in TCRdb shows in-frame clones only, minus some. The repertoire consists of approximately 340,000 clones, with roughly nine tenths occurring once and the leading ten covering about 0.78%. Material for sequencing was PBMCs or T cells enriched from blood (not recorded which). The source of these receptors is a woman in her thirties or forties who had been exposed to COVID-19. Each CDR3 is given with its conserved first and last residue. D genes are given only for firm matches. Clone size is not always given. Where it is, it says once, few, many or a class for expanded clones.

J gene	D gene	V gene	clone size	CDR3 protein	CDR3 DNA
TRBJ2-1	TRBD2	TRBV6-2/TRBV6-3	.	CASSTGTSAYNEQFF	TGTGCCAGCAGTACCGGGACTAGCGCCTACAATGAGCAGTTCTTC
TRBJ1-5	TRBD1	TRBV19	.	CASSAAGTGGRQPQHF	TGTGCCAGTAGTGCAGCCGGGACAGGGGGCCGTCAGCCCCAGCATTTT
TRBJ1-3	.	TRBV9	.	CASSPSTGRNTIYF	TGTGCCAGCAGCCCCTCAACAGGGAGAAACACCATATATTTT
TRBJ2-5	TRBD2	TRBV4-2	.	CASSPPGLAGGPGETQYF	TGTGCCAGCAGCCCCCCGGGACTAGCGGGGGGGCCGGGGGAGACCCAGTACTTC
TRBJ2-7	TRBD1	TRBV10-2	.	CASTYGQGGSYEQYF	TGCGCCAGCACATACGGACAGGGTGGCTCCTACGAGCAGTACTTC
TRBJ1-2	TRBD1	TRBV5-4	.	CASRRMGQDDGYTF	TGTGCCAGCAGACGAATGGGACAGGACGATGGCTACACCTTC
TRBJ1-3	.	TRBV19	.	CASSIQGSPGNTIYF	TGTGCCAGTAGTATACAGGGCTCGCCTGGAAACACCATATATTTT
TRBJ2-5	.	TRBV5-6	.	CASSSQGWETQYF	TGTGCCAGCAGCTCTCAGGGATGGGAGACCCAGTACTTC
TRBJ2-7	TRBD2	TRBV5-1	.	CASSWGLAGGVSYEQYF	TGCGCCAGCAGCTGGGGACTAGCGGGGGGAGTCTCCTACGAGCAGTACTTC
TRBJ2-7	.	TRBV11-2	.	CASSHTYEQYF	TGTGCCAGCAGCCACACCTACGAGCAGTACTTC
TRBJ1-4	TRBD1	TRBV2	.	CASRTDTGVIEKLFF	TGTGCCAGCAGGACGGATACAGGGGTGATTGAAAAACTGTTTTTT
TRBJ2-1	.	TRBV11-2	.	CASTSSSYNEQFF	TGTGCCAGCACCTCCTCCTCCTACAATGAGCAGTTCTTC
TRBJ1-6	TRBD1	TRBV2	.	CASSGGPGQGNSPLHF	TGTGCCAGCAGTGGAGGACCGGGACAGGGAAATTCACCCCTCCACTTT
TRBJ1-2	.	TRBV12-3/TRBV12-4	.	CASRGTLGYTF	TGTGCCAGCAGAGGGACACTTGGCTACACCTTC
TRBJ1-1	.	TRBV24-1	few	CATRGSQNTEAFF	TGTGCCACCAGGGGCAGCCAGAACACTGAAGCTTTCTTT
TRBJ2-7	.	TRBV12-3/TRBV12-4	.	CATSPTGPYEQYF	TGTGCCACTTCACCGACAGGACCCTACGAGCAGTACTTC
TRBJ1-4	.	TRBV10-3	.	CAIRERFNEKLFF	TGTGCCATCAGAGAGCGGTTTAATGAAAAACTGTTTTTT
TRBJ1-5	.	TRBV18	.	CASSPGGNQPQHF	TGTGCCAGCTCACCGGGAGGGAATCAGCCCCAGCATTTT